The subject of this entry is one TCR beta chain. Its specificity is not known. The sample belongs to a study of Ad26.COV2.S vaccination and SARS-CoV-2 variants. Described treatment: around 19 received Ad26.COV2.S at low or high dose, single or two shots; 5 received placebo; per-sample allocation not given. All samples were drawn on day 63, counting from the first vaccine or placebo injection. Whole-study findings and limits: Vaccinated individuals (as opposed to placebo recipients) had higher spike-specific TCR breadth.

Germline CDR1 LNHDA, CDR2 SQIVND (reference sequence). The CDR3 is made up of 12 amino acids. Between the trimmed V and J ends, which lost 5 bases and 6 bases, there was a span of 10 bases. Measured with immunoSEQ multiplex PCR; TCRdb has only the in-frame clones, and not every one. This table has 430,000 or so clones, about 88% appearing once. The receptor comes from a person aged 18-65 years who received the Ad26.COV2.S COVID-19 vaccine or a placebo. The chain carries TRBV19 and TRBJ1-1; D remains unclear. The sequencing here drew on peripheral blood, taken in a trial of Ad26.COV2.S vaccine versus placebo. The CDR3 protein is CASSPGLAEAFF. CDR3 nucleotide sequence: TGTGCCAGTAGTCCCGGCTTGGCTGAAGCTTTCTTT.